The 3 T cell receptor beta chains below were found in one sample sequenced in a study of blood T cells in healthy people across ages. Sample-barcoded 5' priming and a J-beta primer mix drove a second PCR of about 7 to 11 cycles. TCRdb used MiXCR to reprocess the 5' RACE reads, holding one entry per CDR3 protein. The sample lists around 1,100,000 distinct CDR3 sequences; around two fifths were seen once. The sequenced sample consisted of blood. These receptors originate from a young man in good health.

This clonotype was found a few times. V gene TRBV3-1 combines with J gene TRBJ1-4, with D uncertain. CDR1 is LGHDT, CDR2 YNNKEL, per germline (reference sequence). The CDR3 length is 13 residues. V was clipped by 4 bases and J by 7 bases, with 10 bases between them. In DNA form, the CDR3 reads TGTGCCAGCAGCCCAGGCGCCCCTGAAAAACTGTTTTTT. It yields the protein CASSPGAPEKLFF.

V is TRBV14 and J is TRBJ2-3; 8 positions match TRBD2. Trimming took 1 base from V and 6 from J; bases not matched to a gene: 6. The germline gives CDR1 SGHDN, CDR2 FVKESK. This CDR3 region has 15 residues. CDR3 nucleotide sequence: TGTGCCAGCAGCCAAGCGGGGACTAGACTGGATACGCAGTATTTT. This codes for CASSQAGTRLDTQYF. Filled out from reference TRBV14 and TRBJ2-3, the complete variable domain reads EAGVTQFPSHSVIEKGQTVTLRCDPISGHDNLYWYRRVMGKEIKFLLHFVKESKQDESGMPNNRFLAERTGGTYSTLKVQPAELEDSGVYFCASSQAGTRLDTQYFGPGTRLTVL.

This clonotype was counted between two and nine times. The chain employs TRBV6-2 or TRBV6-3 and TRBJ2-7; 8 bases are shared with TRBD1. This CDR3 region has 15 residues. Germline V gene data show CDR1 as MNHEY and CDR2 as SVGEGT. Trimming cost V 8 bases and J 10 bases; bases outside gene matches: 19. The DNA of the CDR3 is TGTGCCAGCCTTCGGGGACAGGACTCGACGGGAACCCAGTACTTC. This translates into CASLRGQDSTGTQYF.